The 17 T cell receptor beta chains below all came from one sample that was sequenced in a study of response to subunit inactivated influenza vaccine. TCRdb itself ran the RT-PCR reads through MiXCR, one entry per CDR3 protein. The sample carries 500,000 or so distinct CDR3 sequences, approximately 9.9% recorded once. Material: PBMCs from blood, obtained around seven weeks after vaccination. The receptors come from a man aged 50 to 59 who received an inactivated influenza vaccine.

This clonotype has only a few counts. V gene TRBV20-1 combines with J gene TRBJ2-2; 8 positions match TRBD1. The CDR3 sequence is 14 residues long. Germline CDR1 DFQATT, CDR2 SNEGSKA (reference sequence). V was pared by 1 base and J by 4 bases, with 2 bases of the junction left unmatched. The CDR3 DNA follows: TGCAGTGCTAGAGCACAGGGGGTCACCGGGGAGCTGTTTTTT. It encodes CSARAQGVTGELFF.

At least ten counts were recorded for this clonotype. The gene calls are TRBV7-6 and TRBJ2-2, with TRBD1 matching 11 bases. CDR1 is SGHVS and CDR2 is FNYEAQ in the germline V gene. The CDR3 runs 16 residues. The junction had 6 bases not matched to a gene; V was cut back by 5 bases and J by 4 bases. As DNA, the CDR3 is TGTGCCAGCAGCCAAGGGACAGGGGGTATCACCGGGGAGCTGTTTTTT. Translated: CASSQGTGGITGELFF.

This clonotype occurred many times. The V gene is TRBV12-3 or TRBV12-4, the J gene TRBJ1-4, with D unresolved. V lost 6 bases, J lost 10 bases, and 15 bases lay in between. This CDR3 has 13 amino acids. The CDR3 loop reads CASSPVGKGKLFF. The CDR3, as DNA: TGTGCCAGCAGCCCCGTTGGCAAGGGAAAACTGTTTTTT.

The chain joins TRBV20-1 to TRBJ2-7, with D possibly matching TRBD2 (6 bases). The length of the CDR3 is 12 residues. Between the trimmed V and J ends, which lost 2 bases and 4 bases, there was a span of 9 bases. Per the germline V gene, CDR1 is DFQATT and CDR2 is SNEGSKA (reference sequence). The CDR3 loop reads CSARPGGYEQYF. In DNA form, the CDR3 reads TGCAGTGCTAGACCCGGAGGGTACGAGCAGTACTTC.

This chain uses TRBV12-3 or TRBV12-4 with TRBJ2-7; TRBD1 aligns across 7 bases. V was clipped by 7 bases and J by 5 bases; unmatched bases: 8. This CDR3 region has 13 residues. The CDR3 bases are TGTGCCAGCAAGAACACAGGGGTAGACGAGCAGTACTTC. It yields the protein CASKNTGVDEQYF.

To note about this clonotype: With a much larger clone just one base away, this may be a read error. Since no conserved phenylalanine or tryptophan closes the CDR3, a read error is the likely cause. The genes are TRBV12-3 or TRBV12-4 and TRBJ2-1; 8 bases are shared with TRBD2. Losses at the gene ends were 3 bases for V and 6 bases for J; bases not matched to a gene: 16. The CDR3 covers 18 residues. In nucleotides, the CDR3 is TGTGCCAGCAGTTTGCCTTTCGGGGAGCGGGGGATTACCAATGAGCAGTTCATC. It codes for CASSLPFGERGITNEQFI.

A few counts support this clonotype. The gene calls are TRBV12-3 or TRBV12-4 and TRBJ2-3, with D possibly TRBD2 on 6 matching bases. The CDR3 totals 14 residues. The V gene lost 5 bases and the J gene lost 4 bases, with 13 bases spanning the gap. The CDR3 coding sequence is TGTGCCAGCAGTATGAGACTAGGTGCAGATACGCAGTATTTT. The encoded protein is CASSMRLGADTQYF.

CDR3 residues: CASALHATTSGGHSYNEQFF. CDR3 nucleotide sequence: TGTGCCAGCGCTTTACATGCCACGACTAGCGGGGGACACTCCTACAATGAGCAGTTCTTC. The V gene is TRBV28, the J gene TRBJ2-1; 12 bases match TRBD2. Germline assignment: CDR1 MDHEN and CDR2 SYDVKM. J was trimmed by 0 bases and V by 8 bases; bases with no gene match: 17. The CDR3 loop spans 20 amino acids. Full variable domain (remainder filled in from reference TRBV28 and TRBJ2-1): DVKVTQSSRYLVKRTGEKVFLECVQDMDHENMFWYRQDPGLGLRLIYFSYDVKMKEKGDIPEGYSVSREKKERFSLILESASTNQTSMYLCASALHATTSGGHSYNEQFFGPGTRLTVL.

The genes are TRBV20-1 and TRBJ1-4; unclear D gene. The CDR3 consists of 15 residues. Germline V gene sequence: CDR1 DFQATT, CDR2 SNEGSKA (reference sequence). Between the trimmed V and J ends, which lost 3 bases and 3 bases, there was a span of 14 bases. CDR3 in amino acids: CSASKTPTANEKLFF. Here the CDR3 DNA reads TGCAGTGCTAGTAAGACTCCAACGGCTAATGAAAAACTGTTTTTT.

At least ten counts were recorded for this clonotype. The chain uses TRBV28 and TRBJ2-7; D unclear. Between the trimmed V and J ends, which lost 5 bases and 0 bases, there was a span of 17 bases. Looked up from germline, CDR1 is MDHEN and CDR2 is SYDVKM. CDR3 length equals 16 residues. The CDR3 protein is CASSPLRTDDSYEQYF. The CDR3 DNA is TGTGCCAGCAGTCCCCTCCGGACCGATGACTCCTACGAGCAGTACTTC.

CDR3 sequence reads: CSARGGVNQPQHF. The CDR3 bases are TGCAGTGCTAGAGGAGGGGTCAATCAGCCCCAGCATTTT. V and J are TRBV20-1 and TRBJ1-5, with D maybe TRBD1 (5 bases). Trimming took off 1 base at V and 3 bases at J, with 7 bases between the two ends. Germline values: CDR1 DFQATT, CDR2 SNEGSKA (reference sequence). CDR3 length: 13 amino acids.

This clonotype appeared a few times. The chain employs TRBV5-1 and TRBJ2-5, with TRBD2 matching 9 bases. Trimming took 0 bases from V and 0 from J; bases not matched to a gene: 3. The germline V gene encodes CDR1 SGHRS and CDR2 YFSETQ. This CDR3 region has 16 residues. The CDR3 nucleotides are TGCGCCAGCAGCTTGGGAACTAGCGGGTACCAAGAGACCCAGTACTTC. As protein: CASSLGTSGYQETQYF.

This clonotype came up a few times. The chain employs TRBV5-1 and TRBJ1-6; D gene ambiguous. In germline, CDR1 is SGHRS, CDR2 YFSETQ. The CDR3 contains 17 residues. Trimming removed 4 bases from V and 0 bases from J, with 14 bases in between. CDR3 nucleotide sequence: TGCGCCAGCAGCCAATCCATTGGGAGCTCCTATAATTCACCCCTCCACTTT. Protein: CASSQSIGSSYNSPLHF.

The V call is TRBV6-1, the J call TRBJ1-5; TRBD1 agrees at 12 bases. The CDR3 is made up of 17 amino acids. CDR1 MNHNS and CDR2 SASEGT come from the germline V gene. With 7 bases clipped from V and 0 bases from J, the junction kept 7 bases outside the gene matches. The CDR3 DNA is TGTGCCAGCACCCCCGGGACAGGGGGCCATAGCAATCAGCCCCAGCATTTT. It translates to CASTPGTGGHSNQPQHF.

This clonotype has at least ten counts. The chain recombines TRBV5-1 with TRBJ1-1; 9 bases align to TRBD1. The CDR3 has 15 amino acids. The V segment lost 2 bases and the J segment 5 bases; nucleotides outside the gene matches: 7. Germline lookup yields CDR1 SGHRS and CDR2 YFSETQ. The CDR3 region is CASSLQGARKTEAFF. The CDR3 DNA reads as TGCGCCAGCAGCTTACAGGGGGCTCGAAAGACTGAAGCTTTCTTT.

In its sample, this clonotype was seen many times. The chain is built from TRBV6-2 or TRBV6-3 and TRBJ1-1; D may be TRBD1 (6 bases). The CDR3 spans 15 residues. Per the germline V gene, CDR1 is MNHEY and CDR2 is SVGEGT. With 7 bases removed from V and 6 bases from J, the gap between germline ends came to 21 bases. Here the CDR3 reads CASKGEDRPHAEAFF. CDR3 bases: TGTGCCAGCAAAGGGGAAGACAGGCCCCACGCTGAAGCTTTCTTT.

This clonotype was recorded a few times. This chain uses TRBV15 with TRBJ1-5; 9 bases fit TRBD1. The V and J ends lost 3 bases and 6 bases, in that order; junction bases with no gene match: 6. Germline V gene lookup returns CDR1 LNHNV and CDR2 YYDKDF (reference sequence). This CDR3 region has 15 residues. The CDR3 nucleotides are TGTGCCACCAGCAGCTGGACAGGGGACACTCAGCCCCAGCATTTT. Its translation is CATSSWTGDTQPQHF.